Listed here are 21 T cell receptor beta chains from one sample, sequenced in a study of OX40 agonist ivuxolimab in advanced cancers. The table came from immunoSEQ multiplex PCR; TCRdb's copy has only in-frame clones and leaves some out. This table holds tens of thousands of clones, 86% found once. Sequencing used CD4+ or CD8+ T cells sorted from blood, obtained in a trial of the OX40 agonist ivuxolimab. The source of these receptors is an adult with an advanced solid tumor such as melanoma, head and neck, liver or kidney cancer.

This sequence joins TRBV7-8 and TRBJ2-2, with 9 nucleotides matching TRBD2. The germline CDR1 and CDR2 sequences are SGHVS and FQNEAQ. This CDR3 spans 20 amino acids. With 6 bases clipped from V and 6 bases from J, the junction kept 23 bases outside the gene matches. The CDR3 loop is CASRPMGTSFSSISPGELFF. As DNA, the CDR3 is TGTGCCAGCAGACCAATGGGGACTAGCTTTTCGTCCATCAGTCCCGGGGAGCTGTTTTTT.

This chain uses TRBV6-5 with TRBJ2-1; D remains ambiguous. CDR3 length equals 13 residues. V was clipped by 0 bases and J by 9 bases, with 9 bases between them. CDR1 and CDR2 from the germline V gene are MNHEY and SVGAGI. CDR3 nucleotides: TGTGCCAGCAGTTACTCTGCGCGGATTGAGCAGTTCTTC. Protein: CASSYSARIEQFF.

The chain employs TRBV15 and TRBJ2-3; 12 bases are shared with TRBD2. CDR3 size: 15 residues. V shed 5 bases and J 6 bases; nucleotides not matched to a gene: 6. CDR1 is LNHNV, CDR2 YYDKDF, per germline (reference sequence). CDR3 protein: CATSETSGSLDTQYF. The CDR3 DNA reads as TGTGCCACCAGCGAGACTAGCGGGAGTCTGGATACGCAGTATTTT. Using reference TRBV15 and TRBJ2-3 for the parts outside the CDR3, the full variable domain is DAMVIQNPRYQVTQFGKPVTLSCSQTLNHNVMYWYQQKSSQAPKLLFHYYDKDFNNEADTPDNFQSRRPNTSFCFLDIRSPGLGDTAMYLCATSETSGSLDTQYFGPGTRLTVL.

The CDR3 is CASSGEDSNYGYTF. CDR3 in DNA: TGTGCCAGCAGTGGAGAAGACAGTAACTATGGCTACACCTTC. V gene TRBV6-5 combines with J gene TRBJ1-2; weak D call: TRBD1 (5 bases). The CDR3 runs to 14 residues. Germline V gives CDR1 MNHEY, CDR2 SVGAGI. V lost 5 bases and J 1 base, leaving 11 bases between the germline ends.

This clone showed up just once. The chain has TRBV20-1 and TRBJ2-1; D may be TRBD1 (5 bases). The CDR3 is 11 residues long. V was shortened by 7 bases and J by 8 bases, with 12 bases between the two germline ends. Germline assignment: CDR1 DFQATT and CDR2 SNEGSKA (reference sequence). The CDR3 DNA is TGCAGTGGCCCCTGGGGCGATGAGCAGTTCTTC. Its translation is CSGPWGDEQFF.

The chain carries TRBV28 and TRBJ2-5; D gene unclear. The germline V gene has CDR1 MDHEN and CDR2 SYDVKM. The V gene lost 5 bases and the J gene lost 2 bases, with 15 bases spanning the gap. The CDR3 loop spans 15 amino acids. CDR3 in DNA: TGTGCCAGCAGTCCCTCCAGAAGTACACAAGAGACCCAGTACTTC. Protein sequence: CASSPSRSTQETQYF.

This chain connects TRBV19 to TRBJ1-2, with unresolved D. The CDR3 runs 13 residues. V was clipped by 1 base and J by 1 base, with 4 bases between them. CDR1 and CDR2 from the germline V gene are LNHDA and SQIVND (reference sequence). As DNA, the CDR3 is TGTGCCAGTAGTATAGCACGTAACTATGGCTACACCTTC. It encodes CASSIARNYGYTF.

The CDR3 sequence is CSAIRGLAQHF. The CDR3 DNA is TGCAGTGCGATTCGGGGGTTAGCCCAGCATTTT. This rearrangement joins TRBV20-1 to TRBJ1-5; TRBD1 is a possible D gene (5 bases). CDR1 is DFQATT and CDR2 is SNEGSKA in the germline V gene (reference sequence). The CDR3 has 11 residues. V gave up 6 bases and J gave up 11 bases, with 14 bases separating them.

The rearrangement joins TRBV28 to TRBJ2-1; the D gene is possibly TRBD1 (6 bases). Trimming took off 6 bases at V and 7 bases at J, with 13 bases between the two ends. There are 13 residues in the CDR3. Germline V gene sequence: CDR1 MDHEN, CDR2 SYDVKM. This CDR3 reads CASSAGTTNEQFF. CDR3 nucleotide sequence: TGTGCCAGCAGCGCCGGGACAACAAATGAGCAGTTCTTC.

This sequence joins TRBV6-1 and TRBJ2-2; 14 bases agree with TRBD2. Germline CDR1 and CDR2: MNHNS and SASEGT. The V gene end was trimmed by 1 base and the J gene end by 4 bases; junction bases not matched to a gene: 2. The CDR3 sequence is 17 residues long. In DNA form, the CDR3 reads TGTGCCAGCAGTGAAGAAGGACTAGCGGGAGGCACCGGGGAGCTGTTTTTT. Encoded protein: CASSEEGLAGGTGELFF.

The V and J genes are TRBV30 and TRBJ2-3, with unresolved D. Germline V gene data show CDR1 as GTSNPN and CDR2 as SVGIG (reference sequence). V lost 3 bases and J lost 6, with 10 bases in between. This CDR3 comprises 12 residues. Here the CDR3 reads CAWRGYGDTQYF. The CDR3 DNA is TGTGCCTGGAGGGGGTATGGGGATACGCAGTATTTT.

This chain connects TRBV30 to TRBJ2-6; a weak D match, TRBD1 (5 bases). Germline-derived CDR1 and CDR2 are GTSNPN and SVGIG (reference sequence). The CDR3 has 14 amino acids. V was shortened by 7 bases and J by 0 bases, with 10 bases between the two germline ends. CDR3 region: CASPDISGANVLTF. The CDR3 DNA is TGTGCCTCACCGGACATCTCTGGGGCCAACGTCCTGACTTTC.

V gene TRBV27 combines with J gene TRBJ2-1; 10 bases agree with TRBD1. V gave up 6 bases and J gave up 4 bases; unmatched junction bases: 6. The CDR3 has 15 amino acids. Looked up from germline, CDR1 is MNHEY and CDR2 is SMNVEV (reference sequence). CDR3: CASSLGQGFYNEQFF. CDR3 coding DNA: TGTGCCAGCAGCCTGGGACAGGGGTTTTACAATGAGCAGTTCTTC.

This sequence joins TRBV18 and TRBJ2-3; D gene ambiguous. CDR1 and CDR2 from the germline V gene are KGHSH and LQKENI. This CDR3 is built from 15 residues. Trimming shortened V by 3 bases and J by 1 base, and 11 bases separated the two germline ends. The CDR3 is CASSPPEERTDTQYF. The DNA of the CDR3 is TGTGCCAGCTCACCCCCTGAGGAGCGCACAGATACGCAGTATTTT. Looking up the rest from reference TRBV18 and TRBJ2-3 gives the full variable domain: NAGVMQNPRHLVRRRGQEARLRCSPMKGHSHVYWYRQLPEEGLKFMVYLQKENIIDESGMPKERFSAEFPKEGPSILRIQQVVRGDSAAYFCASSPPEERTDTQYFGPGTRLTVL.

This clone was counted a single time. The chain recombines TRBV5-5 with TRBJ2-3; possible D gene TRBD1, 5 bases. The CDR3 spans 16 residues. Per the germline V gene, CDR1 is SGHKS and CDR2 is YYEKEE (reference sequence). Trimming cost V 0 bases and J 1 base, with 12 bases left between them. The CDR3 bases are TGTGCCAGCAGCTTGGGCCAGGGTTCCCGCACAGATACGCAGTATTTT. Its translation is CASSLGQGSRTDTQYF. The variable domain in full, with the rest retrieved from reference TRBV5-5 and TRBJ2-3, is DAGVTQSPTHLIKTRGQQVTLRCSPISGHKSVSWYQQVLGQGPQFIFQYYEKEERGRGNFPDRFSARQFPNYSSELNVNALLLGDSALYLCASSLGQGSRTDTQYFGPGTRLTVL.

The chain combines TRBV7-2 with TRBJ2-1, with D unclear. V was trimmed by 5 bases and J by 3 bases, leaving 14 bases between them. Germline V gene data show CDR1 as SGHTA and CDR2 as FQGNSA. The CDR3 runs to 15 residues. The CDR3 DNA is TGTGCCAGCAGCCCACTCGGGTCTAGCTACAATGAGCAGTTCTTC. Its translation is CASSPLGSSYNEQFF.

This clone was observed once. The chain couples TRBV9 to TRBJ1-4, with TRBD1 matching over 11 bases. CDR3 length: 17 amino acids. Germline values: CDR1 SGDLS, CDR2 YYNGEE. J was trimmed by 7 bases and V by 4 bases; bases with no gene match: 12. The CDR3 region is CASSFSGGQGGTEKLFF. CDR3 sequence (DNA): TGTGCCAGCAGCTTCAGCGGGGGACAGGGGGGTACTGAAAAACTGTTTTTT.

In its sample, this clone was seen once. The junction shows a germline mismatch at one end, possibly a read error. The chain carries TRBV2 and TRBJ2-2; weak D call: TRBD1 (6 bases). The germline CDR1 and CDR2 sequences are SNHLY and FYNNEI. CDR3 size: 13 residues. CDR3 DNA: TGTGCCGGCAGACAGGAGAACACCGGGGAGCTGTTTTTT. It codes for CAGRQENTGELFF.

This clone is termed medium-sized (0.01 to 0.1%). The V gene is TRBV9, the J gene TRBJ1-3, with D unclear. CDR1 is SGDLS, CDR2 YYNGEE, per germline. The V gene lost 0 bases and the J gene lost 0 bases, with 1 base spanning the gap. The CDR3 consists of 13 residues. DNA for the CDR3: TGTGCCAGCAGCGTAGACTCTGGAAACACCATATATTTT. Its protein is CASSVDSGNTIYF.

This chain connects TRBV7-9 to TRBJ2-7, with 8 bases lining up with TRBD1. The CDR3 consists of 14 residues. Per germline, CDR1 SEHNR and CDR2 FQNEAQ (reference sequence). Trimming took 5 bases from V and 2 from J; bases not matched to a gene: 5. The CDR3 bases are TGTGCCAGCAGCGCCAGACAGGGGACCTACGAGCAGTACTTC. Its protein product is CASSARQGTYEQYF.

J is TRBJ1-2 and V is TRBV28, with a tentative D call TRBD1 (5 bases). This CDR3 has 17 residues. Trimming shortened V by 6 bases and J by 2 bases, and 22 bases separated the two germline ends. Germline CDR1 and CDR2: MDHEN and SYDVKM. CDR3 residues: CASSRGEGTDQNYGYTF. In nucleotides, the CDR3 is TGTGCCAGCAGCCGCGGAGAGGGGACTGATCAAAACTATGGCTACACCTTC.